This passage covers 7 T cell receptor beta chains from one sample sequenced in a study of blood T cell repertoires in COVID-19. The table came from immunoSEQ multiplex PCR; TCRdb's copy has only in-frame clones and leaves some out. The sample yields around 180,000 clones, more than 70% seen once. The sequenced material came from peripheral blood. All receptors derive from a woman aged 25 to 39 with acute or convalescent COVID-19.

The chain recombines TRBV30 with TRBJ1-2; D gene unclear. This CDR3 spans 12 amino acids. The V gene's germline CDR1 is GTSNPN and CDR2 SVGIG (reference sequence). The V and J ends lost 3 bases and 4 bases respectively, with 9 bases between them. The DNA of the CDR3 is TGTGCCTGGAGGTACCCCAGCTATGGCTACACCTTC. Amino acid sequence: CAWRYPSYGYTF.

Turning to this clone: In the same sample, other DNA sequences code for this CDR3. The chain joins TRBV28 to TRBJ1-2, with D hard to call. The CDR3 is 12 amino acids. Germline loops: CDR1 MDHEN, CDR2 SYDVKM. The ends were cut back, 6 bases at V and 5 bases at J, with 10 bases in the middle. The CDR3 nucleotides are TGTGCCAGCAGCCTTGAGGGTTATGGCTACACCTTC. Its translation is CASSLEGYGYTF.

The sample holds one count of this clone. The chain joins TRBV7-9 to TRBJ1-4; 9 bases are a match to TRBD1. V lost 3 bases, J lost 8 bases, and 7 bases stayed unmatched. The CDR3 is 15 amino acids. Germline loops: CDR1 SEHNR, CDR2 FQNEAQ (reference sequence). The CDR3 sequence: CASSLARTGEEKLFF. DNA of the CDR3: TGTGCCAGCAGCTTGGCTCGGACAGGGGAGGAAAAACTGTTTTTT. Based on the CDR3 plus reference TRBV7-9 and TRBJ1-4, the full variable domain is DTGVSQNPRHKITKRGQNVTFRCDPISEHNRLYWYRQTLGQGPEFLTYFQNEAQLEKSRLLSDRFSAERPKGSFSTLEIQRTEQGDSAMYLCASSLARTGEEKLFFGSGTQLSVL.

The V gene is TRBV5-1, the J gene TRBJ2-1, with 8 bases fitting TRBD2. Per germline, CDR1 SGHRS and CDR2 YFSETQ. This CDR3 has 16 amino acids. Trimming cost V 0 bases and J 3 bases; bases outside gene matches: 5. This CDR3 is CASSLAGGRIYNEQFF. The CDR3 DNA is TGCGCCAGCAGCTTGGCGGGCGGGAGGATCTACAATGAGCAGTTCTTC.

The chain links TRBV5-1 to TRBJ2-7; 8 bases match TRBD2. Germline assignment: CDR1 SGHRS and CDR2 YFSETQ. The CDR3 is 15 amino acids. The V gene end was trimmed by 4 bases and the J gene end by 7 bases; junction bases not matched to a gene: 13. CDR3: CASSAAGTRVIEQYF. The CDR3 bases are TGCGCCAGCAGCGCAGCCGGGACTAGAGTCATTGAGCAGTACTTC.

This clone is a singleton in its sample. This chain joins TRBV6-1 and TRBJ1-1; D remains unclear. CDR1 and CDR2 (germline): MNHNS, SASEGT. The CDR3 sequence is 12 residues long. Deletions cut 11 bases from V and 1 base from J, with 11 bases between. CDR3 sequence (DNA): TGTGCCCATGGGAGGACGAACACTGAAGCTTTCTTT. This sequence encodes CAHGRTNTEAFF.

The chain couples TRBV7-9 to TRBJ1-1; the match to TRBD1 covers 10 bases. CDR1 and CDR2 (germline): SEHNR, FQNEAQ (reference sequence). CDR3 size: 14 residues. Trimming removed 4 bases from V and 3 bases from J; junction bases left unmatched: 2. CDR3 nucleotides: TGTGCCAGCAGCTCCGGACAGGGGGACACTGAAGCTTTCTTT. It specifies CASSSGQGDTEAFF. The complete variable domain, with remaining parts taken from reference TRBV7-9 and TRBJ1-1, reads DTGVSQNPRHKITKRGQNVTFRCDPISEHNRLYWYRQTLGQGPEFLTYFQNEAQLEKSRLLSDRFSAERPKGSFSTLEIQRTEQGDSAMYLCASSSGQGDTEAFFGQGTRLTVV.